Detailed here is one T cell receptor (beta chain). No antigen is known for it. As for time point: blood at routine non-recurrence follow-up after resection. Unsorted whole RNA of tumor, nontumor lung or frozen PBMC was sequenced. A single record per CDR3 protein comes from TCRdb applying MiXCR to the 5' RACE reads. The table shows more than 75,000 distinct CDR3 sequences, with roughly 19% occurring only once. The sample comes from a study of spatial heterogeneity in lung cancer. Study findings and constraints: The appearance of ubiquitous expanded tumor TCRs in blood was greater at resection than follow-up.

This TCR derives from a male donor with early-stage non-small cell lung cancer. Sample: PBMCs, taken at follow-up.

As DNA, the CDR3 is TGTGCCACCAGAAAAGGGGGGCTGGGCACAGATACGCAGTATTTT. Translated: CATRKGGLGTDTQYF. This sequence joins TRBV15 and TRBJ2-3, with D perhaps given as TRBD1 or TRBD2 (6 bases each). The germline CDR1 and CDR2 sequences are LNHNV and YYDKDF (reference sequence). The CDR3 runs 15 residues. Trimming shortened V by 6 bases and J by 1 base, and 14 bases separated the two germline ends.